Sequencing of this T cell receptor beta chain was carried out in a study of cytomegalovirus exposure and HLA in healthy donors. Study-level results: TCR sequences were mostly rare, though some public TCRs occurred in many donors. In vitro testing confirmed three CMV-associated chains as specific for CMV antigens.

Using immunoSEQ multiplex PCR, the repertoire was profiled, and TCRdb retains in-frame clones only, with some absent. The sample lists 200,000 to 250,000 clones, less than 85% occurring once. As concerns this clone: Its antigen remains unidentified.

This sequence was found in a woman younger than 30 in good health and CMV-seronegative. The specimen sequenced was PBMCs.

This chain's CDR3 is CASSQTSGTSDTQYF. DNA of the CDR3: TGCGCCAGCAGCCAAACTAGCGGGACCTCAGATACGCAGTATTTT. This chain joins TRBV4-1 and TRBJ2-3, with TRBD2 identical over 10 bases. CDR3 length equals 15 residues. V lost 2 bases to trimming and J lost 4 bases; unmatched junction nucleotides: 3. In germline, CDR1 is MGHRA, CDR2 YSYEKL.